The rows below give T cell receptor beta chains drawn from one sample of a study of cytomegalovirus exposure and HLA in healthy donors. TCRdb keeps only in-frame clones here, not all; method: immunoSEQ multiplex PCR. The data contain some 190,000 clones, 80% of them seen just once; the ten biggest clones take up roughly 1.4%. Sequencing input: PBMCs. These receptors originate from a girl aged 10-17 years in good health and CMV-seropositive. CDR3s include the opening cysteine and the closing phenylalanine or tryptophan. A D gene is named only where the DNA matches it firmly. Only part of the rows carry a size: once, few, many, or a class if the clone is expanded.

>TRBD1|TRBV27|.|TRBJ2-1
CASSYGTGFFF
TGTGCCAGCAGTTACGGGACAGGGTTCTTCTTC
>TRBD1|TRBV30|.|TRBJ2-3
CAWSPDRGSTDTQYF
TGTGCCTGGAGTCCGGACAGGGGAAGCACAGATACGCAGTATTTT
>TRBD2|TRBV7-9|.|TRBJ2-3
CASSSLAGGQGIPFNTQYF
TGTGCCAGCAGCTCCCTAGCGGGAGGGCAGGGTATACCTTTCAATACGCAGTATTTT
>TRBD2|TRBV5-4|.|TRBJ2-5
CASSLPGGAETQYF
TGTGCCAGCAGCTTGCCGGGAGGCGCAGAGACCCAGTACTTC
>TRBD2|TRBV5-1|.|TRBJ2-1
CASSYPGLAGDNEQFF
TGCGCCAGCAGCTATCCGGGACTAGCGGGAGACAATGAGCAGTTCTTC
>.|TRBV18|.|TRBJ2-5
CASSPLQRVETQYF
TGTGCCAGCTCACCCCTACAGAGAGTTGAGACCCAGTACTTC
>TRBD2|TRBV10-2|.|TRBJ2-1
CASSGATSGRGNEQFF
TGCGCCAGCAGTGGGGCTACCAGCGGGAGGGGCAATGAGCAGTTCTTC
>.|TRBV9|.|TRBJ2-7
CASSVGTYYEQYF
TGTGCCAGCAGCGTCGGGACTTACTACGAGCAGTACTTC
>.|TRBV29-1|.|TRBJ2-7
CSVEGMETETYEQYF
TGCAGCGTTGAAGGGATGGAGACAGAGACCTACGAGCAGTACTTC
>.|TRBV4-1|.|TRBJ1-1
CASSQEVVTNTEAFF
TGCGCCAGCAGCCAAGAGGTCGTGACTAACACTGAAGCTTTCTTT
>TRBD2|TRBV9|.|TRBJ2-1
CASSFGLADYNEQFF
TGTGCCAGCAGCTTTGGACTAGCGGACTACAATGAGCAGTTCTTC
>TRBD2|TRBV19|.|TRBJ2-3
CASSIGPGGNRDTQYF
TGTGCCAGTAGTATAGGACCGGGAGGTAATCGAGATACGCAGTATTTT
>TRBD1|TRBV7-8|.|TRBJ1-1
CASSLGTGNTEAFF
TGTGCCAGCAGCTTAGGGACAGGGAACACTGAAGCTTTCTTT
>TRBD2|TRBV5-1|.|TRBJ2-7
CASSLAGGRDYEQYF
TGCGCCAGCAGCTTGGCGGGGGGTAGGGACTACGAGCAGTACTTC
>.|TRBV6-4|.|TRBJ2-1
CASSDSFQWGDEQFF
TGTGCCAGCAGTGACTCGTTCCAGTGGGGGGATGAGCAGTTCTTC
>.|TRBV6-5|once|TRBJ2-2
CASSGPNLPGELFF
TGTGCCAGCAGTGGCCCGAATCTCCCCGGGGAGCTGTTTTTT
>.|TRBV5-1|.|TRBJ1-4
CASSLQPIHGRNEKLFF
TGCGCCAGCAGCTTACAACCGATACACGGGAGGAATGAAAAACTGTTTTTT
>.|TRBV5-8|.|TRBJ1-5
CASSLTGIGSNQPQHF
TGTGCCAGCAGCTTAACCGGGATCGGTAGCAATCAGCCCCAGCATTTT
>.|TRBV6-5|.|TRBJ2-7
CASRRESYSEQYF
TGTGCCAGCAGGCGGGAATCCTACTCCGAGCAGTACTTC
>TRBD1|TRBV19|.|TRBJ1-5
CASSIEGTGTQPQHF
TGTGCCAGTAGTATCGAGGGGACAGGGACTCAGCCCCAGCATTTT
>.|TRBV7-9|.|TRBJ1-4
CASSSFPPNEKLFF
TGTGCCAGCAGCTCCTTCCCCCCCAATGAAAAACTGTTTTTT
>.|TRBV5-6|.|TRBJ2-1
CASSLASGLGGNEQFF
TGTGCCAGCAGCTTGGCCTCAGGACTGGGTGGCAATGAGCAGTTCTTC
>.|TRBV19|.|TRBJ1-4
CASSIIGVRSEKLFF
TGTGCCAGTAGTATTATAGGGGTACGGAGTGAAAAACTGTTTTTT
>TRBD1|TRBV28|.|TRBJ2-1
CASSTTRQGSNEQFF
TGTGCCAGCAGTACCACTCGACAGGGCAGCAATGAGCAGTTCTTC
>TRBD1|TRBV19|.|TRBJ1-3
CASRPTGPSSGNTIYF
TGTGCCAGTAGACCGACAGGGCCAAGCTCTGGAAACACCATATATTTT
>TRBD2|TRBV4-2|few|TRBJ2-1
CASSQVSSGLEEFF
TGTGCCAGCAGCCAAGTATCTAGCGGCTTGGAGGAGTTCTTC
>TRBD2|TRBV9|few|TRBJ2-2
CASSVVSSGAGELFF
TGTGCCAGCAGCGTAGTATCTAGCGGAGCCGGGGAGCTGTTTTTT
>.|TRBV1|.|TRBJ2-7
CTSSQVRTSGSSCGHEQYF
TGCACCAGCAGCCAAGTTCGGACTAGCGGGTCCTCTTGCGGCCACGAGCAGTACTTC
>TRBD2|TRBV5-4|.|TRBJ2-1
CASSSMGLAGDEQFF
TGTGCCAGCAGTTCCATGGGACTAGCGGGAGATGAGCAGTTCTTC
>TRBD2|TRBV29-1|.|TRBJ2-1
CSLVGSPTGTSGYNEQFF
TGCAGTCTAGTTGGGTCCCCAACCGGGACTAGCGGATACAATGAGCAGTTCTTC